This record looks at one T cell receptor (beta chain) sequence and its context. The antigen is undetermined. This sample was included in a study of cytomegalovirus exposure and HLA in healthy donors. Regarding the study as a whole: As confirmed in vitro, a few CMV-associated chains were specific for CMV antigens. TCR beta chains numbering some 150 were designated cytomegalovirus-associated.

CDR3 length: 15 residues. Looked up from germline, CDR1 is SGDLS and CDR2 is YYNGEE. V lost 0 bases to trimming and J lost 1 base, with 7 bases between them. Measured with immunoSEQ multiplex PCR; TCRdb has only the in-frame clones, and not every one. The data contain about 260,000 clones, around 91% of them singletons. Sequencing was carried out using PBMCs. The receptor was derived from a woman aged 25 to 39 in good health and CMV-seronegative. V usage is TRBV9 and J usage is TRBJ2-2; D not resolved. The CDR3 reads CASSVVARNTGELFF. Written as DNA, the CDR3 is TGTGCCAGCAGCGTAGTGGCAAGGAACACCGGGGAGCTGTTTTTT.